This record concerns one T cell receptor beta chain sequence. Antigen unknown. Only in-frame clones appear in the TCRdb table, and some are missing; sequencing was by immunoSEQ multiplex PCR. Of tens of thousands of clones listed, around 93% are singletons. The sample belongs to a study of a mutant IDH1 vaccine in newly diagnosed glioma. Overall study: Previous treatment comprised radiotherapy, temozolomide, or both, mostly both.

Germline values: CDR1 MNHNS, CDR2 SASEGT. The CDR3 length is 13 residues. Trimming took 5 bases from V and 3 from J; bases not matched to a gene: 4. Documented time point: week 23, last vaccination. It was 300 ug of mutant IDH1 20-mer peptide that made up each vaccine dose, given with topical imiquimod. This clonotype was sampled from a man over 45 with glioma. V is TRBV6-1 and J is TRBJ2-7, with 7 bases matching TRBD1. Here the sequenced sample was PBMCs, taken from a glioma patient whose treatment included an IDH1 peptide vaccine. The CDR3 coding sequence is TGTGCCAGCAGTAATCACAGGGGCTACGAGCAGTACTTC. It is translated as CASSNHRGYEQYF.